This entry lists 26 T cell receptor beta chains sequenced from one sample in a study of T cells in Graves' hyperthyroidism and ophthalmopathy. TCR beta CDR3 sequences were amplified from RNA transcripts. First-round RT-PCR with HTBI primers amplified the TCR CDR3 region. TCRdb reanalysed the multiplex PCR reads using MiXCR and keeps one entry per CDR3 protein. The data show 560,000 or so distinct CDR3 sequences, 40% to 55% seen once. Material: peripheral blood or thyroid tissue (not recorded which). These receptors all stem from a woman younger than 30 with Graves' hyperthyroidism.

This clonotype was seen only once. This rearrangement joins TRBV6-1 to TRBJ2-5, with D unclear. Germline V gene sequence: CDR1 MNHNS, CDR2 SASEGT. The germline V and J ends were trimmed by 6 bases and 5 bases, with 10 bases remaining between them. This CDR3 comprises 12 residues. DNA for the CDR3: TGTGCCAGCAGAACTACTCCCGAGACCCAGTACTTC. The encoded protein is CASRTTPETQYF.

Comments on this clonotype: It may be a read error: a sequence one base away is much more abundant. No conserved phenylalanine or tryptophan is present at the end of the CDR3, so a read error is the likely explanation. The CDR3 protein is CASSPAGARDGYTL. The CDR3, as DNA: TGTGCCAGCAGCCCGGCAGGGGCTCGGGATGGCTACACCCTC. The chain carries TRBV2 and TRBJ1-2; D perhaps matches TRBD1 (6 bases). V gave up 6 bases and J gave up 6 bases, with 17 bases separating them. The CDR3 runs 14 residues. The germline V gene encodes CDR1 SNHLY and CDR2 FYNNEI.

The V and J genes are TRBV20-1 and TRBJ1-2; 9 bases agree with TRBD1. The CDR3 loop spans 14 amino acids. V lost 2 bases to trimming and J lost 6 bases; unmatched junction nucleotides: 7. CDR1 and CDR2 from the germline V gene are DFQATT and SNEGSKA (reference sequence). The CDR3 loop reads CSARRDRVGDGYTF. The CDR3 DNA sequence: TGCAGTGCTAGAAGGGACAGGGTGGGGGATGGCTACACCTTC.

The chain couples TRBV7-9 to TRBJ1-1; D uncertain. Trimming removed 4 bases from V and 2 bases from J, with 29 bases in between. This CDR3 has 20 amino acids. Per germline, CDR1 SEHNR and CDR2 FQNEAQ (reference sequence). This CDR3 reads CASSSSPATVPLPINTEAFF. DNA of the CDR3: TGTGCCAGCAGCTCTTCCCCCGCGACCGTACCCCTACCCATTAACACTGAAGCTTTCTTT.

The chain joins TRBV6-1 to TRBJ1-2; 10 bases align to TRBD1. Germline CDR1 is MNHNS and CDR2 is SASEGT. This CDR3 comprises 14 residues. With 5 bases clipped from V and 4 bases from J, the junction kept 4 bases outside the gene matches. This CDR3 is CASSQDRGGYGYTF. The CDR3 DNA is TGTGCCAGCAGTCAGGACAGGGGGGGCTATGGCTACACCTTC.

This clonotype was counted a single time. The conserved closing phenylalanine or tryptophan is absent in this CDR3, likely reflecting a read error. The DNA is omitted, as the CDR3 cannot be located on it reliably, and the CDR3 follows TCRdb's listing. This chain links TRBV2 with TRBJ1-5. Per the germline V gene, CDR1 is SNHLY and CDR2 is FYNNEI. The CDR3 is 10 residues long, counting both termini. CDR3 protein: CASSSRRAAR.

This clonotype was observed a handful of times. This chain joins TRBV7-9 and TRBJ1-5; the match to TRBD1 covers 7 bases. CDR3 length equals 16 residues. Losses at the gene ends were 7 bases for V and 0 bases for J; bases not matched to a gene: 9. The germline V gene has CDR1 SEHNR and CDR2 FQNEAQ (reference sequence). The CDR3, as DNA: TGTGCCAGCACTGTCGCGGGACAGTATAGCAATCAGCCCCAGCATTTT. It codes for CASTVAGQYSNQPQHF.

In its sample, this clonotype was seen a few times. This chain links TRBV7-2 with TRBJ2-5, with 11 bases fitting TRBD2. The CDR3 is made up of 17 amino acids. CDR1 and CDR2 from the germline V gene are SGHTA and FQGNSA. After removal of 0 bases from V and 5 bases from J, the junction contained 8 bases not matched to a gene. The CDR3, as DNA: TGTGCCAGCAGCTTAGCCCCGGGACTAGCGGAAAAGGAGACCCAGTACTTC. Translating gives CASSLAPGLAEKETQYF.

This clonotype was picked up a small number of times. The chain joins TRBV11-2 to TRBJ1-2, with 7 bases matching TRBD1. Germline CDR1 reads SGHAT; CDR2 reads FQNNGV. The CDR3 sequence is 15 residues long. V lost 2 bases, J lost 2 bases, and 5 bases stayed unmatched. In nucleotides, the CDR3 is TGTGCCAGCAGCTTAAGCAGGGGGGCGAACTATGGCTACACCTTC. It is translated as CASSLSRGANYGYTF.

In its sample, this clonotype was seen many times. This sequence joins TRBV7-8 and TRBJ2-6, with D possibly being TRBD2 (5 bases). Germline loops: CDR1 SGHVS, CDR2 FQNEAQ. The V and J ends lost 7 bases and 0 bases respectively, with 13 bases between them. The CDR3 runs 16 residues. CDR3 coding DNA: TGTGCCAGCACCTTGGCTACTAGCTCTGGGGCCAACGTCCTGACTTTC. Amino acid sequence: CASTLATSSGANVLTF.

In its sample, this clonotype was seen many times. The chain employs TRBV13 and TRBJ1-6, with D perhaps TRBD1 (6 bases). The CDR3 is 15 amino acids. Trimming took 1 base from V and 10 from J, leaving 14 bases between them. Germline assignment: CDR1 PRHDT and CDR2 FYEKMQ (reference sequence). The CDR3 DNA reads TGTGCCAGCAGCTTAGTTGGCAGGGGAAAGTCACCCCTCCACTTT. Translating it yields CASSLVGRGKSPLHF.

This clonotype turned up a few times. The V and J genes are TRBV9 and TRBJ1-4; the D gene is possibly TRBD1 (6 bases). In germline, CDR1 is SGDLS, CDR2 YYNGEE. The CDR3 is 14 amino acids. V lost 5 bases and J 8 bases, leaving 16 bases between the germline ends. The DNA for the CDR3 is TGTGCCAGCAGTTTCGGACAGCGGGAGGAAAAACTGTTTTTT. This gives the protein CASSFGQREEKLFF.

The chain links TRBV6-5 to TRBJ2-5; D is unresolved. Looked up from germline, CDR1 is MNHEY and CDR2 is SVGAGI. The CDR3 spans 14 residues. V lost 2 bases and J 2 bases, leaving 9 bases between the germline ends. The CDR3 bases are TGTGCCAGCAGTTACGGTACCGGTCAAGAGACCCAGTACTTC. It encodes CASSYGTGQETQYF.

In this sample, this clonotype turned up many times. V usage is TRBV24-1 and J usage is TRBJ1-1, with D uncertain. There are 14 residues in the CDR3. Germline V gene lookup returns CDR1 KGHDR and CDR2 SFDVKD. V lost 5 bases and J lost 0, with 9 bases in between. DNA of the CDR3: TGTGCCACCAGTGTAGGTGGTATGAACACTGAAGCTTTCTTT. Its translation is CATSVGGMNTEAFF.

This chain links TRBV2 with TRBJ2-5; 7 nucleotides match TRBD1. CDR1 SNHLY and CDR2 FYNNEI come from the germline V gene. The V gene end was trimmed by 6 bases and the J gene end by 9 bases; junction bases not matched to a gene: 13. This CDR3 has 14 residues. CDR3 protein: CASRNRGEGQPQYF. The CDR3 DNA reads TGTGCCAGCAGAAACAGGGGCGAGGGCCAGCCCCAGTACTTC.

This clonotype occurred once. A single base separates this from a much larger clone, so it may be a read error. This chain connects TRBV15 to TRBJ2-7; D unclear. Per the germline V gene, CDR1 is LNHNV and CDR2 is YYDKDF (reference sequence). CDR3 length: 15 residues. Trimming left V 2 bases short and J 3 bases short, with 14 bases between. CDR3 DNA: TGTGCCACCAGCAGAAGCCTCGGGCAGAGCTACGAGCAGTACTTC. Its translation is CATSRSLGQSYEQYF.

This clonotype was observed many times. The CDR3 DNA reads as TGTGCCAGCAGCTTTGATGTGGGCAGGGCCGAGACCCAGTACTTC. It encodes CASSFDVGRAETQYF. This rearrangement joins TRBV7-2 to TRBJ2-5, with D possibly matching TRBD1 (5 bases). CDR3 size: 15 residues. The germline V gene encodes CDR1 SGHTA and CDR2 FQGNSA. V shed 3 bases and J shed 5 bases, with 16 bases lying between them.

As concerns this clonotype: The junction does not match germline at one end; this may be a read error. The chain is built from TRBV5-1 and TRBJ1-4; 8 bases line up with TRBD1. CDR1 and CDR2 (germline): SGHRS, YFSETQ. CDR3 length: 15 amino acids. The CDR3 here is CASSLGQATNEKLFF. The CDR3 DNA reads as TGTGCCAGCAGCTTGGGACAGGCAACTAATGAAAAACTGTTTTTT. Full variable domain (rest looked up from reference TRBV5-1 and TRBJ1-4): KAGVTQTPRYLIKTRGQQVTLSCSPISGHRSVSWYQQTPGQGLQFLFEYFSETQRNKGNFPGRFSGRQFSNSRSEMNVSTLELGDSALYLCASSLGQATNEKLFFGSGTQLSVL.

This clonotype showed up just a few times. A read error may account for a junction end that differs from germline. V is TRBV2 and J is TRBJ2-7, with 11 bases fitting TRBD2. CDR1 SNHLY and CDR2 FYNNEI come from the germline V gene. The CDR3 covers 12 residues. CDR3 protein: CASSYASGRNNF. CDR3 nucleotides: TGTGCCAGCAGCTATGCTAGCGGGAGGAACAACTTC.

This clonotype was seen repeatedly, ten times or more. Here the CDR3 reads CASSLAWVGYGYTF. CDR3 bases: TGTGCCAGCAGCTTAGCGTGGGTGGGCTATGGCTACACCTTC. V usage is TRBV7-9 and J usage is TRBJ1-2; D unclear. The CDR3 covers 14 residues. In germline, CDR1 is SEHNR, CDR2 FQNEAQ (reference sequence). V lost 0 bases, J lost 4 bases, and 9 bases lay in between.

A note on this clonotype: The junction shows a germline mismatch at one end, possibly a read error. The chain recombines TRBV2 with TRBJ1-6; D is unresolved. This CDR3 has 12 amino acids. Germline assignment: CDR1 SNHLY and CDR2 FYNNEI. The CDR3 loop is CASRSTEPGGDF. CDR3 DNA: TGTGCCAGCAGGTCGACGGAACCCGGCGGGGACTTT.

This clonotype was observed a few times. The chain has TRBV7-2 and TRBJ2-2; the D gene is possibly TRBD2 (6 bases). V was pared by 6 bases and J by 4 bases, with 9 bases between. In germline, CDR1 is SGHTA, CDR2 FQGNSA. The CDR3 is 13 amino acids. This CDR3 reads CASSYGSTGELFF. The CDR3, as DNA: TGTGCCAGCAGTTACGGGAGCACCGGGGAGCTGTTTTTT.

The chain combines TRBV29-1 with TRBJ1-1, with TRBD1 identical over 7 bases. This CDR3 region has 14 residues. Trimming cost V 3 bases and J 4 bases; bases outside gene matches: 8. Germline values: CDR1 SQVTM, CDR2 ANQGSEA. The CDR3 DNA sequence: TGCAGCGTTGATGCCAGGGGGATAGGCACTGAAGCTTTCTTT. It translates to CSVDARGIGTEAFF.

This clonotype was counted between two and nine times. This rearrangement joins TRBV20-1 to TRBJ1-2; possibly TRBD1 for D (5 bases). Germline loops: CDR1 DFQATT, CDR2 SNEGSKA (reference sequence). The CDR3 is 14 residues long. V was shortened by 5 bases and J by 3 bases, with 16 bases between the two germline ends. CDR3 coding DNA: TGCAGTGCTCATCCGGGACCGCGGGACTATGGCTACACCTTC. It yields the protein CSAHPGPRDYGYTF.

This clonotype was detected only a few times. One end of the junction is discordant with germline, which a read error may explain. The V and J genes are TRBV7-9 and TRBJ2-7; possible D gene TRBD1, 5 bases. Germline assignment: CDR1 SEHNR and CDR2 FQNEAQ (reference sequence). The CDR3 covers 13 residues. The CDR3 coding sequence is TGTGCCAGCAGCTTAGCATCGGACACTCCTTGGGACTTC. This translates into CASSLASDTPWDF. Full variable domain (outside the CDR3, taken from reference TRBV7-9 and TRBJ2-7): DTGVSQNPRHKITKRGQNVTFRCDPISEHNRLYWYRQTLGQGPEFLTYFQNEAQLEKSRLLSDRFSAERPKGSFSTLEIQRTEQGDSAMYLCASSLASDTPWDFGPGTRLTVT.

This clonotype was detected a few times. The V call is TRBV20-1, the J call TRBJ2-7; perhaps TRBD1 as D (6 bases). Germline V gene lookup returns CDR1 DFQATT and CDR2 SNEGSKA (reference sequence). The CDR3 has 14 amino acids. V was cut by 2 bases and J by 2 bases, with 13 bases left in between. In DNA, the CDR3 is TGCAGTGCTAGAAGACAGGCTGACGCCTACGAGCAGTACTTC. Its protein product is CSARRQADAYEQYF.